This T cell receptor (beta chain) was captured in a study of OX40 agonist ivuxolimab in advanced cancers. The wider study: Patients in the trial were receiving intravenous ivuxolimab every 2 weeks, at doses of 0.01 to 10 mg/kg. Regarding the study as a whole: In the 0.1-3.0 mg/kg groups, partial responders showed among the lowest expansion.

The germline gives CDR1 MDHEN, CDR2 SYDVKM. The CDR3 sequence is 15 residues long. V was clipped by 4 bases and J by 0 bases, with 12 bases between them. About this clone: Antigen unknown.

Samples were taken at baseline and on day 1 of cycles 4 and 7. TCRdb's copy holds only in-frame clones and misses some; the assay was immunoSEQ multiplex PCR. This table holds around 73,000 clones, around 90% found once. Sequenced here: CD4+ or CD8+ T cells sorted from blood, sampled in a trial of the OX40 agonist ivuxolimab. The gene calls are TRBV28 and TRBJ2-5, with D possibly being TRBD1 (5 bases). This clonotype was obtained from an adult with an advanced solid tumor such as melanoma, head and neck, liver or kidney cancer. The CDR3 DNA reads as TGTGCCAGCAGTTCTCCGGACACCTACCAAGAGACCCAGTACTTC. Protein product: CASSSPDTYQETQYF.